Presented here are 29 T cell receptor beta chains from one specimen sequenced in a study of cytomegalovirus exposure and HLA in healthy donors. Generated by immunoSEQ multiplex PCR, the TCRdb table keeps only in-frame clones and is missing some. The sample lists fewer than 150,000 clones; 70% to 85% were seen once. Sample: PBMCs. The receptors derive from a man aged 25 to 45 in good health and CMV-seropositive.

CDR3: CASSYSGGPNYGYTF. CDR3 bases: TGTGCCAGCAGTTACTCCGGGGGTCCTAACTATGGCTACACCTTC. This chain uses TRBV6-5 with TRBJ1-2, with D perhaps TRBD1 (5 bases). The CDR3 consists of 15 residues. The V gene lost 0 bases and the J gene lost 0 bases, with 8 bases spanning the gap. The germline gives CDR1 MNHEY, CDR2 SVGAGI.

The chain uses TRBV19 and TRBJ1-2; 11 bases are shared with TRBD1. This CDR3 is built from 16 residues. In germline, CDR1 is LNHDA, CDR2 SQIVND (reference sequence). The J segment lost 5 bases and the V segment lost 5 bases, leaving 10 bases of the junction unmatched. The CDR3 loop is CASSYPGQGVRYGYTF. The CDR3 DNA reads as TGTGCCAGTAGTTATCCGGGACAGGGGGTACGATATGGCTACACCTTC.

This chain connects TRBV27 to TRBJ2-5, with 7 bases that match TRBD2. Germline V gene sequence: CDR1 MNHEY, CDR2 SMNVEV (reference sequence). The CDR3 runs 17 residues. V shed 6 bases and J 0 bases; nucleotides not matched to a gene: 13. The CDR3 protein is CASSPTSGAGNQETQYF. The CDR3, as DNA: TGTGCCAGCAGCCCCACAAGCGGAGCGGGAAACCAAGAGACCCAGTACTTC.

The chain is built from TRBV5-6 and TRBJ2-7; 9 bases agree with TRBD2. The CDR3 sequence is 15 residues long. From germline, CDR1 is SGHDT and CDR2 YYEEEE. The V and J ends lost 1 base and 2 bases, in that order; junction bases with no gene match: 4. The CDR3 loop is CASSLSSGGPYEQYF. CDR3 coding DNA: TGTGCCAGCAGCTTGAGTAGCGGGGGACCCTACGAGCAGTACTTC.

The chain links TRBV6-5 to TRBJ1-2; 8 bases map to TRBD1. CDR3 size: 15 residues. The junction had 5 bases not matched to a gene; V was cut back by 0 bases and J by 5 bases. Germline V gene lookup returns CDR1 MNHEY and CDR2 SVGAGI. The CDR3 sequence is CASSYSTGGDYGYTF. The CDR3 nucleotides are TGTGCCAGCAGTTACTCCACAGGGGGGGATTATGGCTACACCTTC.

This clone was seen more than once but under ten times. V gene TRBV19 combines with J gene TRBJ1-2; D is ambiguous. V lost 6 bases to trimming and J lost 4 bases, with 18 bases between them. The CDR3 is 15 residues long. In germline, CDR1 is LNHDA, CDR2 SQIVND (reference sequence). The CDR3 DNA reads as TGTGCCAGTAGCCATAACCAGGCCCTCCTCTATGGCTACACCTTC. Amino acid sequence: CASSHNQALLYGYTF.

V usage is TRBV11-2 and J usage is TRBJ2-2; 7 bases fit TRBD2. There are 13 residues in the CDR3. Losses at the gene ends were 2 bases for V and 7 bases for J; bases not matched to a gene: 1. The germline gives CDR1 SGHAT, CDR2 FQNNGV. For the CDR3, the DNA is TGTGCCAGCAGCTTATGGGGGGGCGGGGAGCTGTTTTTT. Its translation is CASSLWGGGELFF.

This clone was found many times. J is TRBJ2-5 and V is TRBV5-4; D not certain. Trimming removed 4 bases at V and 5 bases at J, with 12 bases between. This CDR3 is built from 13 residues. The germline gives CDR1 SGHNT, CDR2 YYREEE (reference sequence). CDR3 residues: CASSPSLHETQYF. The CDR3 nucleotides read TGTGCCAGCAGCCCGTCACTACACGAGACCCAGTACTTC.

This chain links TRBV18 with TRBJ2-5; TRBD1 is a possible D gene (5 bases). Trimming cost V 4 bases and J 2 bases, with 5 bases left between them. Germline assignment: CDR1 KGHSH and CDR2 LQKENI. The CDR3 is 12 residues long. CDR3 region: CASSRQQETQYF. The CDR3 region has the DNA TGTGCCAGCTCACGACAGCAAGAGACCCAGTACTTC.

The table lists this clone with a count of one. The rearrangement links TRBV6-6 to TRBJ1-1; 8 bases agree with TRBD1. The germline CDR1 and CDR2 sequences are MNHNY and SVGAGI (reference sequence). V was pared by 4 bases and J by 2 bases, with 6 bases of the junction left unmatched. The CDR3 sequence is 15 residues long. CDR3 sequence: CASSSPDRGNTEAFF. The DNA for the CDR3 is TGTGCCAGCAGTTCTCCTGACAGGGGAAACACTGAAGCTTTCTTT.

A single count supports this clone. This chain connects TRBV29-1 to TRBJ1-1; D may be TRBD1 (6 bases). The CDR3 loop spans 13 amino acids. V lost 3 bases to trimming and J lost 6 bases, with 14 bases between them. The germline V gene encodes CDR1 SQVTM and CDR2 ANQGSEA. CDR3 amino acids: CSVERDTNPEAFF. In nucleotides, the CDR3 is TGCAGCGTTGAGAGGGACACAAACCCTGAAGCTTTCTTT.

V gene TRBV7-2 combines with J gene TRBJ2-7; D unclear. CDR3 length equals 13 residues. Trimming removed 2 bases at V and 8 bases at J, with 13 bases between. Germline lookup yields CDR1 SGHTA and CDR2 FQGNSA. This chain's CDR3 is CASSLFTQLKQYF. In DNA, the CDR3 is TGTGCCAGCAGCTTATTTACCCAACTGAAGCAGTACTTC.

This sequence joins TRBV10-2 and TRBJ2-7; possibly TRBD2 for D (6 bases). The CDR3 has 13 residues. The V gene lost 8 bases and the J gene lost 2 bases, with 13 bases spanning the gap. In germline, CDR1 is WSHSY, CDR2 SAAADI. The CDR3 sequence is CASRVGGTYEQYF. The CDR3 coding sequence is TGCGCCAGCCGCGTGGGGGGAACCTACGAGCAGTACTTC.

The genes are TRBV6-6 and TRBJ1-2, with 10 nucleotides matching TRBD1. V lost 7 bases, J lost 1 base, and 9 bases stayed unmatched. This CDR3 spans 16 amino acids. Germline V gives CDR1 MNHNY, CDR2 SVGAGI (reference sequence). CDR3 in amino acids: CASTGGTGAFNYGYTF. In DNA, the CDR3 is TGTGCCAGCACTGGCGGGACAGGGGCCTTTAACTATGGCTACACCTTC.

This clone was observed a single time. The chain uses TRBV5-6 and TRBJ2-5; weak D call: TRBD2 (7 bases). This CDR3 spans 14 amino acids. In germline, CDR1 is SGHDT, CDR2 YYEEEE. Trimming shortened V by 6 bases and J by 0 bases, and 12 bases separated the two germline ends. The CDR3 loop is CASTRRGHQETQYF. CDR3 DNA: TGTGCCAGCACCCGGCGGGGGCACCAAGAGACCCAGTACTTC.

This clone was seen a single time. The chain carries TRBV18 and TRBJ2-7; 8 nucleotides agree with TRBD1. V lost 5 bases to trimming and J lost 5 bases; unmatched junction nucleotides: 8. The CDR3 length is 14 residues. Germline CDR1 is KGHSH and CDR2 is LQKENI. The CDR3, as DNA: TGTGCCAGCTCATCCGACAGGGGAGTCAACGAGCAGTACTTC. Translating gives CASSSDRGVNEQYF.

A word on this clone: Other DNA sequences in the sample encode the same CDR3. The chain carries TRBV10-1 and TRBJ1-1; D perhaps matches TRBD1 (5 bases). The germline CDR1 and CDR2 sequences are WNHNN and SYGVQD (reference sequence). V shed 3 bases and J shed 1 base, with 6 bases lying between them. The CDR3 is 13 amino acids. The CDR3 DNA reads TGCGCCAGCAGTGAAAGGGGGAACACTGAAGCTTTCTTT. Amino acids: CASSERGNTEAFF.

This clone has ten or more counts. The chain combines TRBV10-1 with TRBJ2-1; D is unresolved. CDR3 length equals 15 residues. The V and J ends lost 2 bases and 6 bases respectively, with 14 bases between them. Germline assignment: CDR1 WNHNN and CDR2 SYGVQD (reference sequence). CDR3 region: CASSEADSARNEQFF. The CDR3 nucleotides read TGCGCCAGCAGTGAGGCAGACTCGGCGCGCAATGAGCAGTTCTTC.

This rearrangement joins TRBV7-9 to TRBJ2-5; the D gene is possibly TRBD2 (6 bases). Deletions cut 5 bases from V and 2 bases from J, with 15 bases between. Germline assignment: CDR1 SEHNR and CDR2 FQNEAQ (reference sequence). This CDR3 region has 15 residues. This chain's CDR3 is CASSPLYAGQETQYF. The CDR3 nucleotides are TGTGCCAGCAGCCCCCTCTATGCGGGGCAAGAGACCCAGTACTTC.

The rearrangement joins TRBV6-6 to TRBJ2-7; TRBD1 might be the D (5 bases). Trimming pared 6 bases from V and 5 bases from J, leaving 14 bases between. CDR1 and CDR2 from the germline V gene are MNHNY and SVGAGI (reference sequence). This CDR3 spans 13 amino acids. CDR3 sequence (DNA): TGTGCCAGCAGGGCGCAGGGCGGCAACGAGCAGTACTTC. Its translation is CASRAQGGNEQYF.

This clone has a single count. The genes are TRBV6-6 and TRBJ2-7; TRBD1 agrees at 7 bases. In germline, CDR1 is MNHNY, CDR2 SVGAGI (reference sequence). The J segment lost 3 bases and the V segment lost 2 bases, leaving 4 bases of the junction unmatched. The CDR3 extends over 14 amino acids. The CDR3 region has the DNA TGTGCCAGCAGTTACCAGGCAGGGGGCTACGAGCAGTACTTC. Residues: CASSYQAGGYEQYF.

The rearrangement uses TRBV11-2 and TRBJ2-1; 11 nucleotides match TRBD2. Germline V gives CDR1 SGHAT, CDR2 FQNNGV. Trimming at V came to 1 base and at J to 3 bases, leaving 5 bases not matched to a gene. The CDR3 covers 17 residues. The CDR3 coding sequence is TGTGCCAGCAGCTTAGTGGGGGGACTAGCGGACTACAATGAGCAGTTCTTC. Translating it yields CASSLVGGLADYNEQFF. The variable domain in full, with the rest retrieved from reference TRBV11-2 and TRBJ2-1, is EAGVAQSPRYKIIEKRQSVAFWCNPISGHATLYWYQQILGQGPKLLIQFQNNGVVDDSQLPKDRFSAERLKGVDSTLKIQPAKLEDSAVYLCASSLVGGLADYNEQFFGPGTRLTVL.

This rearrangement joins TRBV30 to TRBJ2-2; possibly TRBD1 for D (6 bases). Germline CDR1 reads GTSNPN; CDR2 reads SVGIG (reference sequence). The CDR3 runs to 14 residues. Deletions cut 3 bases from V and 1 base from J, with 9 bases between. In DNA, the CDR3 is TGTGCCTGGAGAAGGACAGTGAACACCGGGGAGCTGTTTTTT. Its translation: CAWRRTVNTGELFF.

This clone occurred a few times. The chain has TRBV6-1 and TRBJ1-5, with D perhaps TRBD1 (5 bases). V was pared by 6 bases and J by 0 bases, with 12 bases between. The germline V gene has CDR1 MNHNS and CDR2 SASEGT. The CDR3 sequence is 15 residues long. The CDR3 spells CASRDTVYSNQPQHF. Written as DNA, the CDR3 is TGTGCCAGCAGGGACACAGTCTATAGCAATCAGCCCCAGCATTTT.

The chain joins TRBV5-1 to TRBJ2-5, with TRBD2 identical over 8 bases. This CDR3 region has 18 residues. V lost 1 base and J lost 1; bases outside the gene matches: 12. Germline CDR1 reads SGHRS; CDR2 reads YFSETQ. Written as DNA, the CDR3 is TGCGCCAGCAGCTTGTCAAGTCCCACTAGCGGAGGCCAAGAGACCCAGTACTTC. Its translation: CASSLSSPTSGGQETQYF.

The chain is built from TRBV7-2 and TRBJ2-5; a weak D match, TRBD1 (6 bases). The CDR3 contains 14 residues. The germline V gene encodes CDR1 SGHTA and CDR2 FQGNSA. Trimming pared 5 bases from V and 2 bases from J, leaving 12 bases between. CDR3 bases: TGTGCCAGCAGCGTCGGACAGCTTCAAGAGACCCAGTACTTC. This translates into CASSVGQLQETQYF.

The chain recombines TRBV10-2 with TRBJ1-5; D gene ambiguous. CDR3 length: 12 residues. Germline assignment: CDR1 WSHSY and CDR2 SAAADI. V shed 6 bases and J shed 0 bases, with 3 bases lying between them. CDR3 coding DNA: TGCGCCAGCAGCGTTAGCAATCAGCCCCAGCATTTT. Its translation: CASSVSNQPQHF.

The rearrangement uses TRBV27 and TRBJ2-1; possibly TRBD2 for D (6 bases). Germline V CDR1 and CDR2: MNHEY, SMNVEV (reference sequence). This CDR3 has 20 amino acids. Trimming took 6 bases from V and 0 from J, leaving 27 bases between them. CDR3 bases: TGTGCCAGCAGCCTAGCGCCACCGAACCGATATCTCGCCTCCTACAATGAGCAGTTCTTC. This translates into CASSLAPPNRYLASYNEQFF.

V is TRBV6-6 and J is TRBJ1-2; TRBD1 matches at 7 bases. The CDR3 is made up of 15 amino acids. Germline V gene sequence: CDR1 MNHNY, CDR2 SVGAGI (reference sequence). With V trimmed by 10 bases and J by 4 bases, 15 bases remained unmatched. As DNA, the CDR3 is TGTGCCACAACCATTACACTAACAGGGGTCTATGGCTACACCTTC. Protein sequence: CATTITLTGVYGYTF.